Each of the 27 T cell receptor beta chains below was sequenced from the same sample in a study of T cell clonotyping in hematopoietic cell transplantation. The table came from immunoSEQ multiplex PCR; TCRdb's copy has only in-frame clones and leaves some out. Of roughly 27,000 clones in the sample, 90% to 96% were seen once. Sequenced sample: peripheral blood mononuclear cells. These receptors all come from a man between 50 and 59 years old in good health. Some clones in this sample may be carry-over from other donors' samples.

As to this clone: In the same sample, other DNA sequences code for this CDR3. The chain combines TRBV2 with TRBJ1-1; a possible D gene is TRBD1 (5 bases). The V gene's germline CDR1 is SNHLY and CDR2 FYNNEI. The CDR3 has 10 amino acids. V was shortened by 6 bases and J by 8 bases, with 7 bases between the two germline ends. CDR3 in DNA: TGTGCCAGCAGCTCAGGGGAAGCTTTCTTT. This gives the protein CASSSGEAFF.

This clone was detected only a few times. The gene calls are TRBV6-4 and TRBJ1-6, with D possibly TRBD1 on 5 matching bases. CDR3 length equals 14 residues. The V end lost 3 bases, the J end lost 7 bases, and 10 bases lay between the germline ends. Germline CDR1 and CDR2: MRHNA and SNTAGT. The CDR3 sequence: CASSDEGENSPLHF. The CDR3 nucleotides read TGTGCCAGCAGTGATGAAGGGGAGAATTCACCCCTCCACTTT.

The chain is built from TRBV5-1 and TRBJ2-2; no reliable D call. The CDR3 loop spans 14 amino acids. The germline V gene has CDR1 SGHRS and CDR2 YFSETQ. V dropped 0 bases and J dropped 6 bases, with 9 bases sitting between them. The CDR3: CASSLAASAGELFF. CDR3 coding DNA: TGCGCCAGCAGCTTGGCCGCGTCCGCCGGGGAGCTGTTTTTT.

The V call is TRBV4-3, the J call TRBJ1-6; no clear D gene. The CDR3 consists of 15 residues. Trimming removed 4 bases from V and 8 bases from J, with 15 bases in between. The germline gives CDR1 LGHNA, CDR2 YSLEER. The CDR3 sequence: CASSLNREPYSPLHF. The CDR3 region has the DNA TGCGCCAGCAGCCTAAACCGGGAGCCCTATTCACCCCTCCACTTT.

This clone was recorded once. In DNA, the CDR3 is TGCAGCGCCCGGACAGGAAGCCATGAAGCTTTCTTT. Protein: CSARTGSHEAFF. The V gene is TRBV29-1, the J gene TRBJ1-1; 7 positions match TRBD1. Trimming removed 7 bases from V and 7 bases from J; junction bases left unmatched: 9. This CDR3 has 12 residues. Germline-derived CDR1 and CDR2 are SQVTM and ANQGSEA. Full variable domain (outside the CDR3, taken from reference TRBV29-1 and TRBJ1-1): SAVISQKPSRDICQRGTSLTIQCQVDSQVTMMFWYRQQPGQSLTLIATANQGSEATYESGFVIDKFPISRPNLTFSTLTVSNMSPEDSSIYLCSARTGSHEAFFGQGTRLTVV.

This chain uses TRBV5-1 with TRBJ1-2, with 9 bases matching TRBD1. The CDR3 extends over 14 amino acids. V lost 0 bases and J lost 12; bases outside the gene matches: 9. Germline V gene data show CDR1 as SGHRS and CDR2 as YFSETQ. The DNA for the CDR3 is TGCGCCAGCAGCTTGGGGGACAGGGCGACACAAGACACCTTC. Protein product: CASSLGDRATQDTF. Complete variable domain (other parts from reference TRBV5-1 and TRBJ1-2): KAGVTQTPRYLIKTRGQQVTLSCSPISGHRSVSWYQQTPGQGLQFLFEYFSETQRNKGNFPGRFSGRQFSNSRSEMNVSTLELGDSALYLCASSLGDRATQDTFGSGTRLTVV.

The gene calls are TRBV27 and TRBJ1-6, with D perhaps TRBD1 (5 bases). V lost 6 bases and J lost 14, with 23 bases in between. The germline V gene has CDR1 MNHEY and CDR2 SMNVEV (reference sequence). This CDR3 has 15 residues. The CDR3 region is CASRPHGTGNTSLHF. The CDR3 DNA follows: TGTGCCAGCAGGCCCCACGGAACAGGAAATACGTCCCTCCACTTT.

This chain joins TRBV7-6 and TRBJ1-4, with 7 bases aligning to TRBD1. CDR1 and CDR2 (germline): SGHVS, FNYEAQ. The CDR3 consists of 14 residues. V was pared by 5 bases and J by 10 bases, with 10 bases of the junction left unmatched. The CDR3 loop reads CASSVTGEYGKLFF. The CDR3 bases are TGTGCCAGCAGCGTAACAGGGGAATACGGAAAACTGTTTTTT.

Written as DNA, the CDR3 is TGTGCCAGCAGCTTGGTTACGCGGGCGGGGAACATTCAGTACTTC. Amino acids: CASSLVTRAGNIQYF. The chain couples TRBV7-2 to TRBJ2-4, with a possible D match to TRBD2 (6 bases). V lost 3 bases, J lost 7 bases, and 16 bases lay in between. Germline assignment: CDR1 SGHTA and CDR2 FQGNSA. The CDR3 length is 15 residues.

The J gene is TRBJ2-7, the V gene TRBV19; D might be TRBD1 (6 bases). The V end was cut by 9 bases, the J end by 0 bases, with 15 bases between. Germline loops: CDR1 LNHDA, CDR2 SQIVND (reference sequence). The CDR3 is 14 residues long. The CDR3 DNA sequence: TGTGCCAGCAAAACACAGGGAGCCTCCTACGAGCAGTACTTC. Amino acid sequence: CASKTQGASYEQYF.

The chain couples TRBV6-5 to TRBJ1-5; 8 nucleotides line up with TRBD1. Germline CDR1 and CDR2: MNHEY and SVGAGI. V trimming: 5 bases; J trimming: 7 bases; junction bases outside the gene matches: 7. The CDR3 spans 14 residues. The CDR3 coding sequence is TGTGCCAGCAGTCCACAGGGGGGTAGCCAGCCCCAGCATTTT. Translated, it gives CASSPQGGSQPQHF.

The chain couples TRBV14 to TRBJ1-1; the D gene is possibly TRBD1 (5 bases). Trimming removed 4 bases from V and 7 bases from J, with 13 bases in between. CDR3 length: 13 amino acids. Per germline, CDR1 SGHDN and CDR2 FVKESK. CDR3 loop: CASSRQVGGEAFF. In DNA form, the CDR3 reads TGTGCCAGCAGCCGGCAGGTTGGGGGTGAAGCTTTCTTT.

This sequence joins TRBV14 and TRBJ1-6, with D uncertain. V gave up 0 bases and J gave up 7 bases, with 13 bases separating them. Looked up from germline, CDR1 is SGHDN and CDR2 is FVKESK. The CDR3 has 16 amino acids. CDR3 residues: CASSQDIGGFNSPLHF. As DNA, the CDR3 is TGTGCCAGCAGCCAAGATATCGGCGGATTCAATTCACCCCTCCACTTT. The whole variable domain, filled in from reference TRBV14 and TRBJ1-6, reads EAGVTQFPSHSVIEKGQTVTLRCDPISGHDNLYWYRRVMGKEIKFLLHFVKESKQDESGMPNNRFLAERTGGTYSTLKVQPAELEDSGVYFCASSQDIGGFNSPLHFGNGTRLTVT.

This clone was detected only once. This chain links TRBV7-2 with TRBJ1-5, with TRBD1 as a possible D gene (5 bases). This CDR3 comprises 15 residues. V was clipped by 5 bases and J by 0 bases, with 11 bases between them. The germline V gene encodes CDR1 SGHTA and CDR2 FQGNSA. The CDR3 loop reads CASSVEGFSNQPQHF. CDR3 nucleotides: TGTGCCAGCAGCGTAGAGGGGTTTAGCAATCAGCCCCAGCATTTT.

This clone is a singleton in its sample. The chain couples TRBV30 to TRBJ1-4, with 9 bases aligning to TRBD1. The V and J ends lost 0 bases and 13 bases, in that order; junction bases with no gene match: 12. This CDR3 region has 15 residues. CDR1 and CDR2 from the germline V gene are GTSNPN and SVGIG (reference sequence). The CDR3 region is CAWSVLGQGKLRLFF. The DNA for the CDR3 is TGTGCCTGGAGTGTACTGGGACAGGGTAAACTTAGACTGTTTTTT. The full variable domain, its missing parts supplied by reference TRBV30 and TRBJ1-4, is SQTIHQWPATLVQPVGSPLSLECTVEGTSNPNLYWYRQAAGRGLQLLFYSVGIGQISSEVPQNLSASRPQDRQFILSSKKLLLSDSGFYLCAWSVLGQGKLRLFFGSGTQLSVL.

The gene calls are TRBV28 and TRBJ1-2, with 10 bases identical to TRBD1. J lost 5 bases, V lost 6 bases, and 9 bases had no gene match. The CDR3 sequence is 15 residues long. Germline V gene lookup returns CDR1 MDHEN and CDR2 SYDVKM. The CDR3, as DNA: TGTGCCAGCAGGCCCTTTTGGGGACAGGGGTATGGCTACACCTTC. It is translated as CASRPFWGQGYGYTF.

The chain carries TRBV19 and TRBJ1-5; weak D call: TRBD1 (5 bases). Germline V gene lookup returns CDR1 LNHDA and CDR2 SQIVND (reference sequence). Trimming took 7 bases from V and 4 from J, leaving 26 bases between them. The CDR3 is 18 amino acids. CDR3 bases: TGTGCCAGTACCATATCACGACAGTTGAACCTACCGAATCAGCCCCAGCATTTT. This gives the protein CASTISRQLNLPNQPQHF.

The J gene is TRBJ1-2, the V gene TRBV30; D may be TRBD1 (5 bases). The length of the CDR3 is 14 residues. V was trimmed by 1 base and J by 1 base, leaving 10 bases between them. CDR1 and CDR2 from the germline V gene are GTSNPN and SVGIG (reference sequence). CDR3 sequence reads: CAWSDSGDNYGYTF. CDR3 sequence (DNA): TGTGCCTGGAGTGACTCGGGGGATAACTATGGCTACACCTTC.

This clone was recorded once. V usage is TRBV7-2 and J usage is TRBJ1-6, with D unclear. Per germline, CDR1 SGHTA and CDR2 FQGNSA. Trimming left V 1 base short and J 13 bases short, with 11 bases between. There are 13 residues in the CDR3. CDR3 sequence reads: CASSLDGPSPLHF. DNA for the CDR3: TGTGCCAGCAGCTTAGATGGGCCATCGCCCCTCCACTTT.

This chain connects TRBV30 to TRBJ1-5, with TRBD1 as a possible D gene (5 bases). Trimming left V 3 bases short and J 3 bases short, with 15 bases between. Germline lookup yields CDR1 GTSNPN and CDR2 SVGIG (reference sequence). The CDR3 has 15 residues. This CDR3 reads CAWSVGLLPNQPQHF. The CDR3 nucleotides are TGTGCCTGGAGCGTGGGACTCCTACCCAATCAGCCCCAGCATTTT. The full variable domain, rest sourced from reference TRBV30 and TRBJ1-5, is SQTIHQWPATLVQPVGSPLSLECTVEGTSNPNLYWYRQAAGRGLQLLFYSVGIGQISSEVPQNLSASRPQDRQFILSSKKLLLSDSGFYLCAWSVGLLPNQPQHFGDGTRLSIL.

This rearrangement joins TRBV4-2 to TRBJ1-6; tentatively, D is TRBD1 (5 bases). The CDR3 length is 15 residues. CDR1 and CDR2 (germline): LGHNA, YNFKEQ. V was trimmed by 0 bases and J by 11 bases, leaving 14 bases between them. The CDR3 spells CASSQDTGDSAPLHF. The CDR3 DNA reads as TGTGCCAGCAGCCAAGATACGGGGGACTCGGCACCCCTCCACTTT.

CDR3 DNA: TGTGCCAGCAGCTCGCCGGGACAAACGAACCGCGGCACCGGGGAGCTGTTTTTT. Translated, it gives CASSSPGQTNRGTGELFF. The chain joins TRBV7-2 to TRBJ2-2, with a weak D call TRBD1 (6 bases). Germline V gives CDR1 SGHTA, CDR2 FQGNSA. The length of the CDR3 is 18 residues. V was clipped by 4 bases and J by 4 bases, with 22 bases between them.

The CDR3 reads CASSLGGSQETQYF. The CDR3, as DNA: TGTGCCAGCAGCTTAGGTGGAAGCCAAGAGACCCAGTACTTC. This sequence joins TRBV7-2 and TRBJ2-5, with no clear D. V lost 1 base, J lost 1 base, and 7 bases lay in between. Germline loops: CDR1 SGHTA, CDR2 FQGNSA. This CDR3 has 14 amino acids.

The chain employs TRBV7-2 and TRBJ1-2; the D gene is possibly TRBD1 (5 bases). V was shortened by 0 bases and J by 2 bases, with 7 bases between the two germline ends. Germline CDR1 and CDR2: SGHTA and FQGNSA. The CDR3 runs to 14 residues. The CDR3 DNA reads TGTGCCAGCAGCTTAGCGGGGGGGAACTATGGCTACACCTTC. Amino acid sequence: CASSLAGGNYGYTF.

The chain employs TRBV30 and TRBJ1-6; the D gene is possibly TRBD1 (5 bases). The V gene lost 8 bases and the J gene lost 8 bases, with 16 bases spanning the gap. There are 13 residues in the CDR3. Germline loops: CDR1 GTSNPN, CDR2 SVGIG (reference sequence). The CDR3 loop reads CAGGVQNDSPLHF. DNA for the CDR3: TGTGCCGGGGGGGTGCAGAACGATTCACCCCTCCACTTT.

The count of this clone is one. This chain uses TRBV6-1 with TRBJ1-1, with unresolved D. Germline V gene data show CDR1 as MNHNS and CDR2 as SASEGT. V lost 5 bases and J lost 2, with 9 bases in between. This CDR3 spans 13 amino acids. This CDR3 reads CASSKGVNTEAFF. The CDR3 DNA is TGTGCCAGCAGTAAGGGAGTCAACACTGAAGCTTTCTTT.

The V call is TRBV5-1, the J call TRBJ2-7; D is tentatively TRBD1 or TRBD2 (5 bases each). The CDR3 sequence is 13 residues long. The V end lost 6 bases, the J end lost 1 base, and 11 bases lay between the germline ends. CDR1 SGHRS and CDR2 YFSETQ come from the germline V gene. The DNA of the CDR3 is TGCGCCAGCATCCGGGACGGATCCTACGAGCAGTACTTC. This translates into CASIRDGSYEQYF.